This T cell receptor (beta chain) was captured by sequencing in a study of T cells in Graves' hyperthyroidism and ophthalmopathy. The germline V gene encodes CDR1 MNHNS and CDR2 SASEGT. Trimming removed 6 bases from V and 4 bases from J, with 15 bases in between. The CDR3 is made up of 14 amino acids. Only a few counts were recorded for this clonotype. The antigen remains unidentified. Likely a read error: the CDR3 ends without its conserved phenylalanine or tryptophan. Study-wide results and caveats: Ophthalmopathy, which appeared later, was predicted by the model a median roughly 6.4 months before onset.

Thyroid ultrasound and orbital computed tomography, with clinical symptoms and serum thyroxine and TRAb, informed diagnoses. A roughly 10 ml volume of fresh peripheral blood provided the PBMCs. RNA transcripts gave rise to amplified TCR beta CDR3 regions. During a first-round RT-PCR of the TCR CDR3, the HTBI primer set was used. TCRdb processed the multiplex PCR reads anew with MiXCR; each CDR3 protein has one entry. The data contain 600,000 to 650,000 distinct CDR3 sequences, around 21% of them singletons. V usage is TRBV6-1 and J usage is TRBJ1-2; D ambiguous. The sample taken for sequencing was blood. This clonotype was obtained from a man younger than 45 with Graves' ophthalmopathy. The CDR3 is CASSLTPAAYGYTL. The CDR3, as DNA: TGTGCCAGCAGCCTCACCCCTGCAGCCTATGGCTACACCCTC.